The clone carrying this T cell receptor (beta chain) was seen a single time. This sample is drawn from a study of CD8 T cells in Susac syndrome. Random-hexamer reverse transcription was applied to about 0.45 to 1 ug RNA. TCRdb re-called the immunoSEQ multiplex PCR reads with MiXCR, one entry per CDR3 protein. The repertoire holds approximately 220,000 distinct CDR3 sequences, with roughly 94% as singletons. CD8+ and CD4+ T cells circulating in blood were sequenced for TCR beta. Bulk CD8+ and CD4+ cells came from magnetic negative isolation; CD8+ TEMRA by FACS. The TCR comes from a human donor with multiple sclerosis. The material sequenced was CD4+ T cells from PBMCs.

The chain's CDR3 is CAWSGLRGINEQFF. CDR3 nucleotides: TGTGCCTGGAGTGGCTTACGCGGGATCAATGAGCAGTTCTTC. The rearrangement links TRBV30 to TRBJ2-1, with D tentatively TRBD2 (6 bases). Germline values: CDR1 GTSNPN, CDR2 SVGIG (reference sequence). This CDR3 comprises 14 residues. Trimming removed 1 base at V and 6 bases at J, with 13 bases between.